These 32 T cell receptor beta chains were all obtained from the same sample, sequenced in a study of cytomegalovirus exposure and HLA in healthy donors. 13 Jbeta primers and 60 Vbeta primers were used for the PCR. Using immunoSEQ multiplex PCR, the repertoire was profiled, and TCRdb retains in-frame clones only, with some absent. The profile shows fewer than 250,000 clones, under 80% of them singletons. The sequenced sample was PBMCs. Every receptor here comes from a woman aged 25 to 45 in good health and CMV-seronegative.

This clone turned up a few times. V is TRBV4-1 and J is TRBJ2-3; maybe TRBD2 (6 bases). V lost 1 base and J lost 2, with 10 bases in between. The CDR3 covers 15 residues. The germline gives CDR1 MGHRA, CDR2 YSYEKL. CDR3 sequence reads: CASSQGPSDTDTQYF. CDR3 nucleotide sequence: TGCGCCAGCAGCCAAGGGCCTAGCGACACAGATACGCAGTATTTT.

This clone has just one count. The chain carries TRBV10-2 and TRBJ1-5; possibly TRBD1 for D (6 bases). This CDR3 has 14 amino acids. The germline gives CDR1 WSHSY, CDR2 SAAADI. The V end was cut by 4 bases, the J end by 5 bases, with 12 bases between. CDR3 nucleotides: TGCGCCAGCAGTGTCCAGTCAGGGGATCAGCCCCAGCATTTT. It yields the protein CASSVQSGDQPQHF.

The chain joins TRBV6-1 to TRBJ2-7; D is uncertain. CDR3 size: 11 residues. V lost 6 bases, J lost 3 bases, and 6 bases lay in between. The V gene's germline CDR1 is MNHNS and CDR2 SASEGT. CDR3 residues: CASSNGYEQYF. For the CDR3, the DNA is TGTGCCAGCAGCAACGGCTACGAGCAGTACTTC.

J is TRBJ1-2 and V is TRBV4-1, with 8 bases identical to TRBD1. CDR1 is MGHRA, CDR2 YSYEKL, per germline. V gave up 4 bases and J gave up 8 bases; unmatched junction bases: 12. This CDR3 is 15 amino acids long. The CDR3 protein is CASSPRGQVLGGYTF. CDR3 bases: TGCGCCAGCAGCCCCAGGGGACAGGTACTCGGCGGCTACACCTTC.

The CDR3 DNA is TGTGCCTGGGGGGACAGTCGTGGTAGGGTTTCACCCCTCCACTTT. Translation: CAWGDSRGRVSPLHF. V gene TRBV30 combines with J gene TRBJ1-6; TRBD1 agrees at 7 bases. Unmatched junction bases numbered 13, after V lost 5 bases and J lost 9 bases. Germline V gene data show CDR1 as GTSNPN and CDR2 as SVGIG (reference sequence). The CDR3 is made up of 15 amino acids.

The CDR3 loop reads CASSLMASYEQYF. Here the CDR3 DNA reads TGTGCCAGCAGCTTAATGGCCTCCTACGAGCAGTACTTC. The chain has TRBV7-9 and TRBJ2-7, with D unresolved. Germline V lookup: CDR1 SEHNR, CDR2 FQNEAQ (reference sequence). CDR3 length: 13 residues. V lost 2 bases to trimming and J lost 0 bases, with 5 bases between them. Supplemented by reference TRBV7-9 and TRBJ2-7, the full variable domain reads DTGVSQNPRHKITKRGQNVTFRCDPISEHNRLYWYRQTLGQGPEFLTYFQNEAQLEKSRLLSDRFSAERPKGSFSTLEIQRTEQGDSAMYLCASSLMASYEQYFGPGTRLTVT.

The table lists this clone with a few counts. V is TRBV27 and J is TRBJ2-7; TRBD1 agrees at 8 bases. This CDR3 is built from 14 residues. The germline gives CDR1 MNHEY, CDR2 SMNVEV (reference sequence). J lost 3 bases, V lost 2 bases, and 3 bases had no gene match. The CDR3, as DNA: TGTGCCAGCAGTTTAGCCAGGGGGCTCTACGAGCAGTACTTC. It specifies CASSLARGLYEQYF.

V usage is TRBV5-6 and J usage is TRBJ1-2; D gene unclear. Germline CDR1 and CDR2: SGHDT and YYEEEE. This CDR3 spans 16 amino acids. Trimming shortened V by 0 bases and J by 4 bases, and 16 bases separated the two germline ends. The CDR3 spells CASSLGRGPWPYGYTF. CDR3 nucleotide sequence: TGTGCCAGCAGCTTGGGGCGGGGTCCCTGGCCCTATGGCTACACCTTC.

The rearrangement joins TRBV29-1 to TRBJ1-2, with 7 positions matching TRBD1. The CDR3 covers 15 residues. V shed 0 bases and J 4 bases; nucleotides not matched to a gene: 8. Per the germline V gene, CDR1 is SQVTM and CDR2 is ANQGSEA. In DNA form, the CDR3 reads TGCAGCGTTGAAGACCCTTTCGGACAGGCCTATGGCTACACCTTC. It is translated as CSVEDPFGQAYGYTF.

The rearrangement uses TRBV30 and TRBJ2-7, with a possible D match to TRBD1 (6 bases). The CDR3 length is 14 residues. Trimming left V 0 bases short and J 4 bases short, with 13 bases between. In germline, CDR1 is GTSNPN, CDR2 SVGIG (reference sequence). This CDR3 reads CAWSVSEGGYEQYF. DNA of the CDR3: TGTGCCTGGAGTGTATCCGAAGGGGGATACGAGCAGTACTTC.

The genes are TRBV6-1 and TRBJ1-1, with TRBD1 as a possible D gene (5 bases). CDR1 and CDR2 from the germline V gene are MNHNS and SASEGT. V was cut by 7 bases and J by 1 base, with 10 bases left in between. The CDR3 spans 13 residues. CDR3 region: CASKGLPNTEAFF. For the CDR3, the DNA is TGTGCCAGCAAGGGGTTACCGAACACTGAAGCTTTCTTT.

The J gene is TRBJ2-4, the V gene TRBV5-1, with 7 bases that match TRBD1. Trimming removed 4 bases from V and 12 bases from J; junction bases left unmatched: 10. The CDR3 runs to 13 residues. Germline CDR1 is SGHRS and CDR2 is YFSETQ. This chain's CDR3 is CASSRTGGPTQYF. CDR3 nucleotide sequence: TGCGCCAGCAGCCGGACAGGCGGCCCCACTCAGTACTTC.

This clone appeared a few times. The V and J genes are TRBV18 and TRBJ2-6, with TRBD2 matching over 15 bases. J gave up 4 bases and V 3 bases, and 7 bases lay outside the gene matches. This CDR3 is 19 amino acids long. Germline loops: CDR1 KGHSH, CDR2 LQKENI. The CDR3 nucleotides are TGTGCCAGCTCACCGTACGGGACTAGCGGGAGGAACGGGGCCAACGTCCTGACTTTC. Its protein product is CASSPYGTSGRNGANVLTF.

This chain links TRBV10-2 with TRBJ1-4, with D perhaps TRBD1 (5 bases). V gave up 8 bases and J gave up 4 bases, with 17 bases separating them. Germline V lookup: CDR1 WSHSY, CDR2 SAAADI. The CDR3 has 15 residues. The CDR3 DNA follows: TGCGCCAGCTCAGACCCGGGACTAAGTAATGAAAAACTGTTTTTT. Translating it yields CASSDPGLSNEKLFF.

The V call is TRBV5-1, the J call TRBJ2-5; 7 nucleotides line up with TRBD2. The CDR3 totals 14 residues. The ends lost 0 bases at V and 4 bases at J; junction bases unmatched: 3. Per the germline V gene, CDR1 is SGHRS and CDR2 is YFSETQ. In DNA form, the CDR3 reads TGCGCCAGCAGCTTGGTGGCTAGCGGAGAGACCCAGTACTTC. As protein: CASSLVASGETQYF.

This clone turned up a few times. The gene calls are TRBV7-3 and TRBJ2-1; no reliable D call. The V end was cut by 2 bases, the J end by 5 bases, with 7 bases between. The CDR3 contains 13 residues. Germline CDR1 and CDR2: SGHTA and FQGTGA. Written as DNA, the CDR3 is TGTGCCAGCAGCTTATCACGCGACAATGAGCAGTTCTTC. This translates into CASSLSRDNEQFF.

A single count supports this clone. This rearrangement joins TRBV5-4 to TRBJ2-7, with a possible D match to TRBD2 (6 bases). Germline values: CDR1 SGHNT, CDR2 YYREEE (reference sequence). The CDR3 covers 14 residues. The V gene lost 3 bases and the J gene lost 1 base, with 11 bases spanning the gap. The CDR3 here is CASSSGGPSYEQYF. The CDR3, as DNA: TGTGCCAGCAGCTCAGGAGGGCCATCCTACGAGCAGTACTTC.

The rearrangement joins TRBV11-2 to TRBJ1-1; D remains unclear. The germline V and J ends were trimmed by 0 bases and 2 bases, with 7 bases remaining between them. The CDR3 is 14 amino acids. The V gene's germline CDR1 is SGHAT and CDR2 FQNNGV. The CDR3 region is CASSLERGNTEAFF. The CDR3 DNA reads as TGTGCCAGCAGCTTAGAACGGGGTAACACTGAAGCTTTCTTT.

The DNA for the CDR3 is TGTGCCAGTAGTATAGGGGGTAGCGGGGCGTACGAGCAGTACTTC. Protein product: CASSIGGSGAYEQYF. This chain connects TRBV19 to TRBJ2-7, with 8 bases that match TRBD2. The CDR3 is 15 amino acids. The V and J ends lost 1 base and 4 bases, in that order; junction bases with no gene match: 6. Per the germline V gene, CDR1 is LNHDA and CDR2 is SQIVND (reference sequence). Filled out from reference TRBV19 and TRBJ2-7, the complete variable domain reads DGGITQSPKYLFRKEGQNVTLSCEQNLNHDAMYWYRQDPGQGLRLIYYSQIVNDFQKGDIAEGYSVSREKKESFPLTVTSAQKNPTAFYLCASSIGGSGAYEQYFGPGTRLTVT.

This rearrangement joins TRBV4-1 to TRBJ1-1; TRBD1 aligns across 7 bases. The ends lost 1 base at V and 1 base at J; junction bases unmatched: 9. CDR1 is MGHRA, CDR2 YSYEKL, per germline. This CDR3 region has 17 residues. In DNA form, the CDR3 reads TGCGCCAGCAGCCAAGGAATCTTCGCAGGGGGGAACACTGAAGCTTTCTTT. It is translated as CASSQGIFAGGNTEAFF.

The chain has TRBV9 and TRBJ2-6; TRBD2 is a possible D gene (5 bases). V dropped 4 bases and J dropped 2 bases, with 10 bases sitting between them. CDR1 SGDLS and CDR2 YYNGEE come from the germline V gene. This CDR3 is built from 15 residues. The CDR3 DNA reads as TGTGCCAGCAGCATTGGGAGAGCTGGGGCCAACGTCCTGACTTTC. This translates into CASSIGRAGANVLTF.

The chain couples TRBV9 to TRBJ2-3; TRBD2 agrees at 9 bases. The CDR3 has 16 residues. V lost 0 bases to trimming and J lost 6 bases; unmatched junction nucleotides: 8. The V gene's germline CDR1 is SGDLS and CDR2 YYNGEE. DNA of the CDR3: TGTGCCAGCAGCGTAGATGGTGCGGGGGGGAGCGATACGCAGTATTTT. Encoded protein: CASSVDGAGGSDTQYF. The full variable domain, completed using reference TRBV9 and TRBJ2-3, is DSGVTQTPKHLITATGQRVTLRCSPRSGDLSVYWYQQSLDQGLQFLIQYYNGEERAKGNILERFSAQQFPDLHSELNLSSLELGDSALYFCASSVDGAGGSDTQYFGPGTRLTVL.

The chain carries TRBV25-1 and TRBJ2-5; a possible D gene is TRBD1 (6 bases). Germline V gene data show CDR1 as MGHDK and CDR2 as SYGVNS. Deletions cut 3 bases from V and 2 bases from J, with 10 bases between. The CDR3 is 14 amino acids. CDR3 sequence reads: CASSDSGTQETQYF. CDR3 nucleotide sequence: TGTGCCAGCAGTGATTCCGGGACACAAGAGACCCAGTACTTC.

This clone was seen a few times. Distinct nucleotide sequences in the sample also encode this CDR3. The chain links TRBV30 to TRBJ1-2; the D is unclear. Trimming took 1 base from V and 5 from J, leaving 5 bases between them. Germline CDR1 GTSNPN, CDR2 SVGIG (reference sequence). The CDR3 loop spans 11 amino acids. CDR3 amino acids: CAWSGGYGYTF. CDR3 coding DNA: TGTGCCTGGAGTGGAGGGTATGGCTACACCTTC.

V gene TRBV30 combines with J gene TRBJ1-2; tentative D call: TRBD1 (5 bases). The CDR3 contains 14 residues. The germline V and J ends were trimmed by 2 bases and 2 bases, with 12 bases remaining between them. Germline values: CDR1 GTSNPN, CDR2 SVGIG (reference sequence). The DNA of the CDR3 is TGTGCCTGGAGTCACGACAGAACCAACTATGGCTACACCTTC. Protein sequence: CAWSHDRTNYGYTF.

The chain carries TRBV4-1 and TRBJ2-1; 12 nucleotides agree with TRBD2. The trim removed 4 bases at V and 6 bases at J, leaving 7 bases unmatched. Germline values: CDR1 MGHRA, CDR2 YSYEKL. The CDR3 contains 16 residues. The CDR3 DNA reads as TGCGCCAGCAGCCTAGCCTCTAGCGGGAGGGCCAATGAGCAGTTCTTC. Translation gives CASSLASSGRANEQFF.

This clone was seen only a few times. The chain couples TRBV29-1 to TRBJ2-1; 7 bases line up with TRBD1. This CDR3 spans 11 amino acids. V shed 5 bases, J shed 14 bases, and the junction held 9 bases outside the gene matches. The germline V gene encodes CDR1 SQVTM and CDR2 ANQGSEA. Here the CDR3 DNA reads TGCAGCGTTCCGACAGGGAGCTTAGAGTTCTTC. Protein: CSVPTGSLEFF.

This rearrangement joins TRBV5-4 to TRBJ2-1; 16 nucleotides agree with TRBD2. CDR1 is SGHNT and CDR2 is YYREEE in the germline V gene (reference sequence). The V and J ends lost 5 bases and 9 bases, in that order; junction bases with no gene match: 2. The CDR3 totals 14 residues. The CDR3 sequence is CASRGTSGGGEQFF. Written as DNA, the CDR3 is TGTGCCAGCAGGGGGACTAGCGGGGGGGGTGAGCAGTTCTTC.

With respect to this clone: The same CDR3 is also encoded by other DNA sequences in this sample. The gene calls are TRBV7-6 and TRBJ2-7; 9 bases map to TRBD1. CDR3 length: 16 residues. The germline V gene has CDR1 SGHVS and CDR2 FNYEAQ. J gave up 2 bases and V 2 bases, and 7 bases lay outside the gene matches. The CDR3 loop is CASSLTVRQGAYEQYF. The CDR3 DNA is TGTGCCAGCAGCTTAACCGTGAGACAGGGGGCCTACGAGCAGTACTTC. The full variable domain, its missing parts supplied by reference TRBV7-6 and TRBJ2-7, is GAGVSQSPRYKVTKRGQDVALRCDPISGHVSLYWYRQALGQGPEFLTYFNYEAQQDKSGLPNDRFSAERPEGSISTLTIQRTEQRDSAMYRCASSLTVRQGAYEQYFGPGTRLTVT.

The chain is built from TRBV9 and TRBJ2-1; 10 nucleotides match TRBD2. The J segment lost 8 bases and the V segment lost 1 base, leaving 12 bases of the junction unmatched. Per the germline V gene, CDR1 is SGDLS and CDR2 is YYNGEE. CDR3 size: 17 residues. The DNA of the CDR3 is TGTGCCAGCAGCGTACGCCGGGGAACTAGCGGGAATTATGAGCAGTTCTTC. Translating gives CASSVRRGTSGNYEQFF.

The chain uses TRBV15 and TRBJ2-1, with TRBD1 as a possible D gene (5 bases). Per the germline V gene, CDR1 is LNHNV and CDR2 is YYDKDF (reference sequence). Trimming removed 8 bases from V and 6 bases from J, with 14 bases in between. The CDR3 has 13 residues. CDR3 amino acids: CATSFAQGNEQFF. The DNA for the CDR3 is TGTGCCACCTCTTTTGCCCAGGGCAATGAGCAGTTCTTC.

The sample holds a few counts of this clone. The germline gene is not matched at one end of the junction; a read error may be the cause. CDR3 nucleotides: TGTGCTAGCAGTCCCCTGGGCGGGAGCTATGAGACCCAGTACTTC. Amino acids: CASSPLGGSYETQYF. This chain uses TRBV7-7 with TRBJ2-5, with 7 positions matching TRBD2. In germline, CDR1 is SSHAT, CDR2 FNYEAQ (reference sequence). The CDR3 has 15 amino acids.